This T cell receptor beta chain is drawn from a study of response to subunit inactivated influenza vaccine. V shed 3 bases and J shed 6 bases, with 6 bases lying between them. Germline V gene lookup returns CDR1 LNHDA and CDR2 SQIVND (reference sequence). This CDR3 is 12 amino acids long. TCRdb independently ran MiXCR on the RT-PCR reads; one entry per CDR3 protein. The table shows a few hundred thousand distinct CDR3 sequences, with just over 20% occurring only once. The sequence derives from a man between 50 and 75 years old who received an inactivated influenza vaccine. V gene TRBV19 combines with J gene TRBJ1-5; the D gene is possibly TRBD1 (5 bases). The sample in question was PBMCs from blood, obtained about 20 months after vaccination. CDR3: CASSMGGQPQHF. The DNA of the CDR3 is TGTGCCAGTAGTATGGGGGGTCAGCCCCAGCATTTT.